Given below is one T cell receptor (beta chain) in context. This sample is part of a study of blood T cell repertoires in COVID-19. About the research overall: COVID-19 samples collected from the United States, Italy and Spain covered acute and convalescent phases.

Per germline, CDR1 SGHNT and CDR2 YENEEA. V gave up 5 bases and J gave up 4 bases, with 9 bases separating them. There are 13 residues in the CDR3. In the original processing: Counts of nucleated cells, estimated from reference gene primer amplification, were obtained. Profiling relied on immunoSEQ multiplex PCR, and the TCRdb table lists in-frame clones only, not all of them. Clonal size and the V and J genes are those of that table, whereas D and trimming came from the DNA. The data hold roughly 350,000 clones, with 92% observed a single time. The V gene is TRBV11-3, the J gene TRBJ2-1; unclear D gene. The source material was PBMCs or T cells enriched from blood (not recorded which). This receptor was obtained from a woman aged 25 to 39 who had recovered from COVID-19. The CDR3 DNA is TGTGCCAGCAGCCCACCCGGGTACAATGAGCAGTTCTTC. Residues: CASSPPGYNEQFF.